Shown below are 10 T cell receptor beta chains from a single sample sequenced in a study of Ad26.COV2.S vaccination and SARS-CoV-2 variants. Treatment in this sample: around 19 received Ad26.COV2.S at low or high dose, single or two shots; roughly 5 received placebo; per-sample allocation not given. Samples came from day 63 after the first vaccine or placebo injection. Data came from immunoSEQ multiplex PCR; TCRdb stores just in-frame clones and leaves some out. The repertoire holds more than 250,000 clones, with approximately 89% as singletons. Sequencing was performed on peripheral blood, taken in a trial of Ad26.COV2.S vaccine versus placebo. These receptors were collected from a person between 18 and 60 years old who received the Ad26.COV2.S COVID-19 vaccine or a placebo.

CDR3 in amino acids: CASSKGTASGGYTF. The CDR3 DNA is TGTGCCAGCAGTAAAGGGACAGCTTCAGGTGGCTACACCTTC. The gene calls are TRBV27 and TRBJ1-2; 7 positions agree with TRBD1. V trimming: 5 bases; J trimming: 7 bases; junction bases outside the gene matches: 10. The CDR3 is 14 amino acids. Per germline, CDR1 MNHEY and CDR2 SMNVEV (reference sequence).

This clone was detected a few times. The chain couples TRBV9 to TRBJ1-1; 10 bases are shared with TRBD1. The germline V gene encodes CDR1 SGDLS and CDR2 YYNGEE. V trimming: 0 bases; J trimming: 5 bases; junction bases outside the gene matches: 7. This CDR3 has 16 amino acids. The CDR3 is CASSVGTGGKGTEAFF. The DNA of the CDR3 is TGTGCCAGCAGCGTAGGGACAGGGGGTAAGGGGACTGAAGCTTTCTTT.

The chain recombines TRBV9 with TRBJ1-1; D is unresolved. Trimming left V 3 bases short and J 5 bases short, with 5 bases between. The CDR3 contains 11 residues. Germline CDR1 is SGDLS and CDR2 is YYNGEE. CDR3 region: CASSAGTEAFF. CDR3 DNA sequence: TGTGCCAGCAGCGCCGGAACTGAAGCTTTCTTT.

The rearrangement joins TRBV6-5 to TRBJ1-3, with TRBD1 as a possible D gene (5 bases). Trimming stripped 7 bases from V and 3 bases from J, with 13 bases between. The CDR3 is 14 residues long. CDR1 MNHEY and CDR2 SVGAGI come from the germline V gene. CDR3 sequence reads: CASTPAGSGNTIYF. The CDR3 nucleotides are TGTGCCAGCACCCCCGCAGGGAGTGGAAACACCATATATTTT.

This rearrangement joins TRBV5-5 to TRBJ2-1; D may be TRBD1 (6 bases). The V gene lost 1 base and the J gene lost 8 bases, with 16 bases spanning the gap. There are 15 residues in the CDR3. Looked up from germline, CDR1 is SGHKS and CDR2 is YYEKEE (reference sequence). The CDR3 bases are TGTGCCAGCAGCTTGTCGCCAGGGGTTTGGGATGAGCAGTTCTTC. It specifies CASSLSPGVWDEQFF. Full variable domain (remainder filled in from reference TRBV5-5 and TRBJ2-1): DAGVTQSPTHLIKTRGQQVTLRCSPISGHKSVSWYQQVLGQGPQFIFQYYEKEERGRGNFPDRFSARQFPNYSSELNVNALLLGDSALYLCASSLSPGVWDEQFFGPGTRLTVL.

This sequence joins TRBV15 and TRBJ2-1; 8 bases agree with TRBD2. The V gene's germline CDR1 is LNHNV and CDR2 YYDKDF (reference sequence). V lost 1 base to trimming and J lost 6 bases; unmatched junction nucleotides: 8. This CDR3 is built from 16 residues. The CDR3 region is CATSRGSGSVPNEQFF. CDR3 coding DNA: TGTGCCACCAGCAGAGGAAGCGGGAGTGTTCCCAATGAGCAGTTCTTC.

The CDR3 reads CASRTSGMDTQYF. CDR3 nucleotide sequence: TGTGCCAGCCGTACTAGCGGGATGGATACGCAGTATTTT. The rearrangement uses TRBV27 and TRBJ2-3, with 10 bases fitting TRBD2. CDR3 length: 13 residues. Germline CDR1 is MNHEY and CDR2 is SMNVEV (reference sequence). J gave up 6 bases and V 8 bases, and 5 bases lay outside the gene matches.

The rearrangement uses TRBV7-2 and TRBJ2-3; TRBD2 agrees at 8 bases. Germline CDR1 is SGHTA and CDR2 is FQGNSA. The CDR3 runs to 14 residues. Trimming at V came to 5 bases and at J to 1 base, leaving 2 bases not matched to a gene. CDR3 DNA sequence: TGTGCCAGCAGCCCGACTAGCGGCACAGATACGCAGTATTTT. Its protein product is CASSPTSGTDTQYF.

This rearrangement joins TRBV28 to TRBJ2-2; D not resolved. CDR1 and CDR2 (germline): MDHEN, SYDVKM. This CDR3 has 15 residues. The V end lost 5 bases, the J end lost 6 bases, and 16 bases lay between the germline ends. The CDR3, as DNA: TGTGCCAGCAGTCCCCCGGCAGGAATGGCCGGGGAGCTGTTTTTT. This sequence encodes CASSPPAGMAGELFF.

The CDR3 region has the DNA TGCACCAGCAGCCAAGATCGGAACACTGAAGCTTTCTTT. Protein: CTSSQDRNTEAFF. The chain joins TRBV1 to TRBJ1-1. TRBV1 is a recognized pseudogene. CDR3 length: 13 amino acids.